This T cell receptor (beta chain) was profiled in a study of T cells in Graves' hyperthyroidism and ophthalmopathy. With 8 bases clipped from V and 4 bases from J, the junction kept 12 bases outside the gene matches. The CDR3 is made up of 15 amino acids. Study-wide results and limits: Peripheral blood also featured most of the thyroid clonotypes expanded above 0.001. Ophthalmopathy got predicted by the model a median roughly six months before its onset.

Patients having uncontrolled infection, another autoimmune disease, pregnancy or lactation were not included. Clinical symptoms, serum thyroxine and TRAb, thyroid ultrasound and orbital computed tomography were used for the diagnoses. Template material for amplifying TCR beta CDR3 regions consisted of RNA transcripts. Carried out on the TCR CDR3, a first-round RT-PCR used the HTBI primer set. MiXCR, run by TCRdb on the multiplex PCR reads, gives a single entry per CDR3 protein. The sample lists some 500,000 distinct CDR3 sequences, around 16% occurring once. This clonotype has only a few counts. Its antigen is not known. Since a much larger clone is just one base distant, this may be a read error.

Sequencing used blood. This chain connects TRBV12-3 or TRBV12-4 to TRBJ2-7, with 9 nucleotides matching TRBD2. This sequence was found in a woman aged 25 to 39 with Graves' ophthalmopathy. The CDR3 protein is CASGSPTSGPYEQYF. CDR3 bases: TGTGCCAGCGGTAGTCCGACTAGCGGACCATACGAGCAGTACTTC.